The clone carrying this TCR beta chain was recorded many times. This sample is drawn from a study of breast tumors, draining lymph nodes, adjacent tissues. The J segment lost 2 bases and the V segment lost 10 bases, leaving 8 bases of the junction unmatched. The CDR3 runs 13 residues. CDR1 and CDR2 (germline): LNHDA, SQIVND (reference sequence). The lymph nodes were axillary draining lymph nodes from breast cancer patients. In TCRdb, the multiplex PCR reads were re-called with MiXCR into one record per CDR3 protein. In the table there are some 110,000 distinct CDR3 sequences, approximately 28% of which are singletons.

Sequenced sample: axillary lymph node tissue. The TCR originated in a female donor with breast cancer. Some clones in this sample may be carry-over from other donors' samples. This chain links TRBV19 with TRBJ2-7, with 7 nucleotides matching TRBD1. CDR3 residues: CATSQGLTYEQYF. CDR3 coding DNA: TGTGCCACCTCACAGGGGTTGACCTACGAGCAGTACTTC.